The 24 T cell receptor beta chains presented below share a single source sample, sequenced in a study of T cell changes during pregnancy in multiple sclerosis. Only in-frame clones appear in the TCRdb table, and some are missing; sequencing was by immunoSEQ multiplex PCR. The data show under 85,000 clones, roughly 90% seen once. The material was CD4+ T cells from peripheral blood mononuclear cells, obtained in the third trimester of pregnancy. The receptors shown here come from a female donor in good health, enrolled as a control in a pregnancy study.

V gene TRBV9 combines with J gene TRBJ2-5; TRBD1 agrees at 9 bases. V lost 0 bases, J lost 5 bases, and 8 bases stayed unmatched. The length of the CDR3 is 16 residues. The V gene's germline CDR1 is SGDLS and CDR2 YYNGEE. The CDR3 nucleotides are TGTGCCAGCAGCGTAGCTACAGGGGGCGCGCGGGAGACCCAGTACTTC. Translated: CASSVATGGARETQYF.

DNA of the CDR3: TGTGCCAGTAGTATGCTAGAGGGGGGGACCACCTACGAGCAGTACTTC. Translating gives CASSMLEGGTTYEQYF. V gene TRBV19 combines with J gene TRBJ2-7; D may be TRBD2 (7 bases). The CDR3 runs to 16 residues. V shed 3 bases and J shed 2 bases, with 17 bases lying between them. Germline V lookup: CDR1 LNHDA, CDR2 SQIVND (reference sequence).

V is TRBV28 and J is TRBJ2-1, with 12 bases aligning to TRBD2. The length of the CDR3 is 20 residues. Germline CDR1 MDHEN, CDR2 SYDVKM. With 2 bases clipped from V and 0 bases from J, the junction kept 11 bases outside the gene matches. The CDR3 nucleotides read TGTGCCAGCAGTTTACAGGTACGGACTAGCGGGAAGAGCTCCTACAATGAGCAGTTCTTC. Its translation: CASSLQVRTSGKSSYNEQFF.

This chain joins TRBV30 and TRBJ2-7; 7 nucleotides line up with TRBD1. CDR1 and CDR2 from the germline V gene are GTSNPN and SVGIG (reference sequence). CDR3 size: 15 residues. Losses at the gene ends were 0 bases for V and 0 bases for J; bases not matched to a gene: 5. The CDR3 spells CAWSVQGLGSYEQYF. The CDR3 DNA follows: TGTGCCTGGAGTGTACAGGGGCTCGGCTCCTACGAGCAGTACTTC.

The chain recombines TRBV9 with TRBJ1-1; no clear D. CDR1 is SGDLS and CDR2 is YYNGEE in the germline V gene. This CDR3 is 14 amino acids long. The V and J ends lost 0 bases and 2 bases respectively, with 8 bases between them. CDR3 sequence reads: CASSVDGVNTEAFF. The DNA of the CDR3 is TGTGCCAGCAGCGTAGACGGGGTTAACACTGAAGCTTTCTTT.

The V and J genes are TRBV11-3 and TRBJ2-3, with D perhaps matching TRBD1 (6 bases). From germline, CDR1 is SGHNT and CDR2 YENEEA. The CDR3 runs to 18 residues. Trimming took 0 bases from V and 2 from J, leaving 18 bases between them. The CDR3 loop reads CASSLDWGPAGDTDTQYF. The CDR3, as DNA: TGTGCCAGCAGCTTAGATTGGGGGCCGGCAGGGGACACAGATACGCAGTATTTT. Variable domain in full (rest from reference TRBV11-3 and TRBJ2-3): EAGVVQSPRYKIIEKKQPVAFWCNPISGHNTLYWYLQNLGQGPELLIRYENEEAVDDSQLPKDRFSAERLKGVDSTLKIQPAELGDSAVYLCASSLDWGPAGDTDTQYFGPGTRLTVL.

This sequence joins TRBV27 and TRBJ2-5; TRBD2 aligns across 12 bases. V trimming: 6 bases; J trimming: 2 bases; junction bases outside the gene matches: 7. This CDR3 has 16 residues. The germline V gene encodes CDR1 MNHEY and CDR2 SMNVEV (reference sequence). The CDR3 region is CASSLAGGSRQETQYF. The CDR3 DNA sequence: TGTGCCAGCAGCCTAGCGGGGGGGAGCAGACAAGAGACCCAGTACTTC.

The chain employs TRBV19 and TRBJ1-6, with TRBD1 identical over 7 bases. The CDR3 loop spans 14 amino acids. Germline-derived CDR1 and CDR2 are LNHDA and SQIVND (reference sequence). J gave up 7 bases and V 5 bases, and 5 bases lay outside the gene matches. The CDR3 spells CASSLDRVNSPLHF. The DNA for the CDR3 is TGTGCCAGTAGTCTCGACAGGGTAAATTCACCCCTCCACTTT.

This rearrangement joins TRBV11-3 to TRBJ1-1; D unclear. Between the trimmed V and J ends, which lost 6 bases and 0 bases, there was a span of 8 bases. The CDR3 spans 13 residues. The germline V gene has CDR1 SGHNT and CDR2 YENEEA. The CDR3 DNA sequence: TGTGCCAGCAGGGACTGGATGAACACTGAAGCTTTCTTT. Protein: CASRDWMNTEAFF.

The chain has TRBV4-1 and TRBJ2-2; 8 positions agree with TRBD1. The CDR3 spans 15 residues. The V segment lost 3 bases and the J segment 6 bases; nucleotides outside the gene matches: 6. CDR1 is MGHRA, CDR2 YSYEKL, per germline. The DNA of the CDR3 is TGCGCCAGCAGCCACCCGGACAGGGACGCCGGGGAGCTGTTTTTT. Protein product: CASSHPDRDAGELFF.

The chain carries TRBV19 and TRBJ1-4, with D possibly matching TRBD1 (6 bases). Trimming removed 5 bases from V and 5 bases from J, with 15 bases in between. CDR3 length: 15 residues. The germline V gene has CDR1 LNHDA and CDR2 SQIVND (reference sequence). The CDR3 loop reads CASSDQGRGNEKLFF. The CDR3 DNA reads TGTGCCAGTAGTGATCAGGGGAGGGGGAATGAAAAACTGTTTTTT. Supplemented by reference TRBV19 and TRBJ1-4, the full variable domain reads DGGITQSPKYLFRKEGQNVTLSCEQNLNHDAMYWYRQDPGQGLRLIYYSQIVNDFQKGDIAEGYSVSREKKESFPLTVTSAQKNPTAFYLCASSDQGRGNEKLFFGSGTQLSVL.

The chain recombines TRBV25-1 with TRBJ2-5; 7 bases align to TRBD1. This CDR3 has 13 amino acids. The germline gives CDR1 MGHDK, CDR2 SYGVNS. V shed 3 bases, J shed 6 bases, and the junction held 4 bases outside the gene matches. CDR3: CASSDGTVQTQYF. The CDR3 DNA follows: TGTGCCAGCAGTGACGGGACAGTCCAGACCCAGTACTTC.

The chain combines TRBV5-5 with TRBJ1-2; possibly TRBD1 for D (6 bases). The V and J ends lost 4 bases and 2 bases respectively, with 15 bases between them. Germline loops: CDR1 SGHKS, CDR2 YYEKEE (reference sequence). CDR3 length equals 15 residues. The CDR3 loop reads CASSRTTGRNYGYTF. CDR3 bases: TGTGCCAGCAGCCGAACCACAGGGAGAAACTATGGCTACACCTTC.

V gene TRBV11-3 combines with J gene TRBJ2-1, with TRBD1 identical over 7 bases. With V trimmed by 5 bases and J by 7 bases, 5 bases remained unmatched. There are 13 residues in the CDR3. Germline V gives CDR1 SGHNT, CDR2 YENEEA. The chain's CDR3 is CASSPYRGNEQFF. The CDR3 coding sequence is TGTGCCAGCAGCCCCTACAGGGGTAATGAGCAGTTCTTC.

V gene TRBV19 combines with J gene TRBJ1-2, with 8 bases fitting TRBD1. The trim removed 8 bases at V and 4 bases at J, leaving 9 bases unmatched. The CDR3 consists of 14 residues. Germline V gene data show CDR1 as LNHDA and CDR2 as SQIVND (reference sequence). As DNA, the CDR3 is TGTGCCAGTTATGTGCCAGGGGGCAGCTATGGCTACACCTTC. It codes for CASYVPGGSYGYTF. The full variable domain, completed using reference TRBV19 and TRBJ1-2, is DGGITQSPKYLFRKEGQNVTLSCEQNLNHDAMYWYRQDPGQGLRLIYYSQIVNDFQKGDIAEGYSVSREKKESFPLTVTSAQKNPTAFYLCASYVPGGSYGYTFGSGTRLTVV.

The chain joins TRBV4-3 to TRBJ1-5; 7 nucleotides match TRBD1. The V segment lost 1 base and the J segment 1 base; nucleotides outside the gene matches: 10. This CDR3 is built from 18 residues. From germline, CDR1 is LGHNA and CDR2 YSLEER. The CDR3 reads CASSQGWDSLQSNQPQHF. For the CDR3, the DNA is TGCGCCAGCAGCCAAGGGTGGGACAGCCTTCAAAGCAATCAGCCCCAGCATTTT.

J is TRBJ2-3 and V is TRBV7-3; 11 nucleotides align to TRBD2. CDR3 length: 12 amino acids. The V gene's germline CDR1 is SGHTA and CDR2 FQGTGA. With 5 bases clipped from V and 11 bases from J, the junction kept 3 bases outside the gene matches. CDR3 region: CASSLAGGGQYF. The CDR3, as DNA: TGTGCCAGCAGCCTAGCGGGGGGCGGGCAGTATTTT.

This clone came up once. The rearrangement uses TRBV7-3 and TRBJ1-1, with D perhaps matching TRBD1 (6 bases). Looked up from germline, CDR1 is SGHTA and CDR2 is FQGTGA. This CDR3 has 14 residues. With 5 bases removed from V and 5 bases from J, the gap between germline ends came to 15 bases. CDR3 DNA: TGTGCCAGCAGCCCACACAGGGATGGTACTGAAGCTTTCTTT. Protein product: CASSPHRDGTEAFF.

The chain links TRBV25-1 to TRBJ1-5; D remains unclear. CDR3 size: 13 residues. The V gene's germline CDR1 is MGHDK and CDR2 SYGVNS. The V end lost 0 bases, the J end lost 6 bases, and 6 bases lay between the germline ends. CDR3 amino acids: CASSEYRGQPQHF. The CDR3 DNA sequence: TGTGCCAGCAGTGAATATAGAGGTCAGCCCCAGCATTTT.

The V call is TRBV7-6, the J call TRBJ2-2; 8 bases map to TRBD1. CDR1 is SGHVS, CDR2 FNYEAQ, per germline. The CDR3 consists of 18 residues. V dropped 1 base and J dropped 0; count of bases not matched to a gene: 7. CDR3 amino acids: CASSLGPGGLANTGELFF. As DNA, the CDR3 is TGTGCCAGCAGCTTAGGACCAGGGGGCCTCGCGAACACCGGGGAGCTGTTTTTT.

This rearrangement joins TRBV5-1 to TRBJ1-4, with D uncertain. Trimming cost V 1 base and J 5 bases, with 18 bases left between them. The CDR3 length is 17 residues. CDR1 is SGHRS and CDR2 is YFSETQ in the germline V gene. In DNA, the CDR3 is TGCGCCAGCAGCTTGAACATTCAAGGGAGGTTGAATGAAAAACTGTTTTTT. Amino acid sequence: CASSLNIQGRLNEKLFF.

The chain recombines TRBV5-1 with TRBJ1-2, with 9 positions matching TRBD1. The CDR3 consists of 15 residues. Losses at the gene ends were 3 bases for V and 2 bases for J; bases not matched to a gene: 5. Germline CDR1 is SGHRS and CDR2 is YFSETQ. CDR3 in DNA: TGCGCCAGCAGCTGGGGGGACAGGGCCAACTATGGCTACACCTTC. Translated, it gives CASSWGDRANYGYTF.

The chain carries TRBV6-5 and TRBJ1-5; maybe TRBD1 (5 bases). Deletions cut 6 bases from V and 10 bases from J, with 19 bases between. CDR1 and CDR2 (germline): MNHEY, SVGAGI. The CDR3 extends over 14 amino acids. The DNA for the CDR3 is TGTGCCAGCAGCCCCCAAGGGACTGGTCGACCCCAGCATTTT. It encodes CASSPQGTGRPQHF.

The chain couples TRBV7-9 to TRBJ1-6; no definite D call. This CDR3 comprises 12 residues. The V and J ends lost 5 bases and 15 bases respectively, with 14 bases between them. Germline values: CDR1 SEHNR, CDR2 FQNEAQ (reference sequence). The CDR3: CASSQEGRNLHF. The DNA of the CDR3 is TGTGCCAGCAGCCAAGAAGGGAGAAACCTCCACTTT.